This T cell receptor beta chain was retrieved from a study of shared clonotypes between healthy human individuals. The overall study: Serving as donors were a couple of women and three men, whose ages spanned 18 to 49. Findings and limits, study-wide: Clonotypes shared by all four sorted-subset donors had higher generation probabilities than non-shared clonotypes. Genetic and exposure-history diversity was limited by the few donors.

Naive CD8 cells lacked CD45RO, underwent positive selection for CCR7 and left out terminally differentiated effector memory CD45RA+ cells. The DNA input per sorted-subset replicate PCR was roughly 210 ng, corresponding to some 27,000 T cell genomes. Data came from immunoSEQ multiplex PCR; TCRdb stores just in-frame clones and leaves some out. The sample includes roughly 2.1 million clones, approximately 94% of them seen just once. The CDR3 is 14 amino acids. V was shortened by 4 bases and J by 0 bases, with 11 bases between the two germline ends. Germline-derived CDR1 and CDR2 are SGHDT and YYEEEE. This clone was seen only once. The antigen is undetermined.

This TCR came from a man younger than 35 in good health. Some clones in this sample may be carry-over from other donors' samples. Sequenced: naive CD8+ T cells from PBMCs. The gene calls are TRBV5-6 and TRBJ2-7; no clear D gene. The CDR3 region has the DNA TGTGCCAGCAGCGTTGGACCCCTCTCCTACGAGCAGTACTTC. It is translated as CASSVGPLSYEQYF.